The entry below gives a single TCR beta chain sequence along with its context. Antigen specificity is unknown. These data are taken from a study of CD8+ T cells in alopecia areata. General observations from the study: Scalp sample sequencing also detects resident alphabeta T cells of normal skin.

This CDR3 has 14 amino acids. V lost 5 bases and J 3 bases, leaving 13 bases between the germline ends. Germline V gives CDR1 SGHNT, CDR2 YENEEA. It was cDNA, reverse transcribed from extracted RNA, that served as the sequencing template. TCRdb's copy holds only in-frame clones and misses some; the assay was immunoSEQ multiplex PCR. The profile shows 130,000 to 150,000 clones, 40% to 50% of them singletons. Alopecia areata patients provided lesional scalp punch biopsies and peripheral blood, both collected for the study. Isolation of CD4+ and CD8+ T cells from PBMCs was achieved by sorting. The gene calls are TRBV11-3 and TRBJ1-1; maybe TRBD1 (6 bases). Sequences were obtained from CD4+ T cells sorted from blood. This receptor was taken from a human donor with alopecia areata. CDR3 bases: TGTGCCAGCAGCACAACACAGGGTGACACTGAAGCTTTCTTT. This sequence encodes CASSTTQGDTEAFF.